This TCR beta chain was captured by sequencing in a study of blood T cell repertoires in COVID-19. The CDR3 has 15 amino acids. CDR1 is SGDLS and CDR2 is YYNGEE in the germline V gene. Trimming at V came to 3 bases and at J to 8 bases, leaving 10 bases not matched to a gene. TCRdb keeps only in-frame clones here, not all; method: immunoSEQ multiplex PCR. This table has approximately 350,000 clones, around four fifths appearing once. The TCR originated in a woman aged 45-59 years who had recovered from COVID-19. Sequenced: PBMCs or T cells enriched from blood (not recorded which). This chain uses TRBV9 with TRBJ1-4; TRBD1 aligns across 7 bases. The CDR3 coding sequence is TGTGCCAGCAGCGCTACAGGGGTGATAGAAGAAAAACTGTTTTTT. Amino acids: CASSATGVIEEKLFF.